This T cell receptor beta chain is from a study of blood T cell repertoires in COVID-19 (TCRdb year 2020). A note on the overall study: The collaborator samples originated in the United States, Italy and Spain and spanned the acute and convalescent phases of COVID-19. The material from the prospective study consisted of cDNA or gDNA derived from T cells, B-cell-depleted T cells, or PBMCs. Deeply sampled blood TCRbeta repertoires from subjects exposed to, actively infected with, or recovered from COVID-19 were included in the dataset. A freely available public database, intended as a resource for researchers studying the immune response to SARS-CoV-2, is where the repertoires were released. The samples were drawn from two sources: the first 160 participants of the ongoing ImmuneRACE study, and fewer than 1,500 subjects contributed by 6 global collaborators. Nearly every sample came with metadata listing a de-identified subject ID, COVID-19 status, age in years and sex. Where available, HLA class I and class II types were obtained from metadata supplied by the sample provider rather than from assay-based typing.

TCRbeta CDR3 regions were amplified from genomic DNA by means of the immunoSEQ Assay, a bias-controlled multiplex PCR. In the paper's pipeline: Nucleated cell counts per sample were estimated from amplification of reference gene primers within the assay. Sequence reads were collapsed and filtered to measure the absolute abundance of every unique TCRbeta CDR3 rearrangement. For each sample, productive Simpson clonality was calculated by taking the square root of Simpson's diversity index across productive rearrangements. Drawn from immuneACCESS, this table holds only the in-frame rearrangements with V and J called that TCRdb kept. Clones are partly lost; checked studies trace under half to an unresolved V gene and leave the rest unexplained. The DNA was the basis for D and trimming; V, J and clone size are from that table. This sample has fewer than 400,000 clones in its table, and around nine tenths of those were observed once. The top ten constitute approximately 1.8% of the sample.

The investigation overall reported the following: The amount of clinical and demographic metadata varied by source and participant and was provided uncurated.

One collaborating source in Seattle enrolled patients during active infection and followed them longitudinally through the course of disease. Collaborating institutions collected whole blood in K2EDTA tubes following their own protocols. For TCRbeta analysis, collaborators shipped samples as frozen whole blood, isolated PBMCs, or DNA extracted from either of those sample types. To note about this clone: Its recognized antigen is unknown. Per-base qualities were not stored, and no clone one base away is much larger.

The junction shows trimming of 4 bases on V and 8 bases on J, and the gene matches do not reach 15 bases of it. CDR1 and CDR2 were assigned from the germline V gene as SGHVS and FQNEAQ. The CDR3 runs 16 amino acids, cysteine and phenylalanine included. The kept DNA is CDR3 alone, 48 bases in frame from the first base. This sequence uses TRBV7-8 and TRBJ1-2; TRBD1 agrees with 8 junctional bases. Input material: peripheral blood. The sequence derives from a woman in her thirties with COVID-19, enrolled during active disease. The DNA sequence follows: TGTGCCAGCAGCTCCCGGGCCGGGACAGGAGGCGTGGGCTACACCTTC. This sequence encodes CASSSRAGTGGVGYTF.